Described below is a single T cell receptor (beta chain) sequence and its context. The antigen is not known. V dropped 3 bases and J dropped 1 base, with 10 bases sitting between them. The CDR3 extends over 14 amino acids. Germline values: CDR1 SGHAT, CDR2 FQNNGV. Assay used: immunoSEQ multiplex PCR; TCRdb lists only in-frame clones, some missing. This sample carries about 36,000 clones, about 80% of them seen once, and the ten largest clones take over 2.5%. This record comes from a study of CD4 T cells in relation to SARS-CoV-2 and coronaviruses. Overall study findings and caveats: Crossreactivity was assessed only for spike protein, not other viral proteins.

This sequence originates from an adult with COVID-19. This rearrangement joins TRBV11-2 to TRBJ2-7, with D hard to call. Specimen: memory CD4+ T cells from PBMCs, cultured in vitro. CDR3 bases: TGTGCCAGCAGCTTGTTTGGCGAATCCTACGAGCAGTACTTC. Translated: CASSLFGESYEQYF.